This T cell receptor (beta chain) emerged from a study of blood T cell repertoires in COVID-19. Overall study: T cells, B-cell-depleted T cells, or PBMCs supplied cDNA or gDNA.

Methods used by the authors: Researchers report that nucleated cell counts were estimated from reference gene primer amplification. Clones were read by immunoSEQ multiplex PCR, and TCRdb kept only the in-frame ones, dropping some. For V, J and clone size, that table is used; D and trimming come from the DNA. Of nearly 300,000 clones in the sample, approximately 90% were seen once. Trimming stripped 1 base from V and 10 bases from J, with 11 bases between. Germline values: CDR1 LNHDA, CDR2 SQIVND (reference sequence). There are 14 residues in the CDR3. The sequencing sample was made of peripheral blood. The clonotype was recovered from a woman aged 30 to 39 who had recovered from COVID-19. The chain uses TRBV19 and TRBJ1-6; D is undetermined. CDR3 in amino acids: CASSIVARGSPLHF. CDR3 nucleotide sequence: TGTGCCAGTAGTATAGTAGCTCGCGGCTCACCCCTCCACTTT.